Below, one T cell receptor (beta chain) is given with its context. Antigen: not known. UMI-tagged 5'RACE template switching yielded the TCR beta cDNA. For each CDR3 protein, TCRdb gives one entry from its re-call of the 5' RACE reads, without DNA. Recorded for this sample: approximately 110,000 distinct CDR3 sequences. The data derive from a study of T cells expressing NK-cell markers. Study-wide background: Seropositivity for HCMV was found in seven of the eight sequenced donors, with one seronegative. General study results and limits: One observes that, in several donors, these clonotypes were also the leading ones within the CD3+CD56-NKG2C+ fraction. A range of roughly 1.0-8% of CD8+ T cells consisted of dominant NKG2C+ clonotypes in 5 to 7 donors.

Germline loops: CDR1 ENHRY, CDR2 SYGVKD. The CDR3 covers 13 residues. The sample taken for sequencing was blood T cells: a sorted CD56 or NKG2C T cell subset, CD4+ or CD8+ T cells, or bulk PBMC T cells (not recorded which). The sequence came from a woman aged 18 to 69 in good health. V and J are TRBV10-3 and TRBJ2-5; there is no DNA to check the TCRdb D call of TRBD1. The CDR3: CAIRPQGQETQYF.